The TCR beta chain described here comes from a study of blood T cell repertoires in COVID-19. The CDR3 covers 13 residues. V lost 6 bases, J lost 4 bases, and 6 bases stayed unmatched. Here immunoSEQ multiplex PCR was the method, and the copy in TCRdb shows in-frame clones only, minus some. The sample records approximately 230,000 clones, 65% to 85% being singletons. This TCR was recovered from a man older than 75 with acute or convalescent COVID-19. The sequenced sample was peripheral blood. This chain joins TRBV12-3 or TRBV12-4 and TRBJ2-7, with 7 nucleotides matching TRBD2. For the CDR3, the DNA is TGTGCCAGCAGCTGGGACTATCAATACGAGCAGTACTTC. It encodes CASSWDYQYEQYF.